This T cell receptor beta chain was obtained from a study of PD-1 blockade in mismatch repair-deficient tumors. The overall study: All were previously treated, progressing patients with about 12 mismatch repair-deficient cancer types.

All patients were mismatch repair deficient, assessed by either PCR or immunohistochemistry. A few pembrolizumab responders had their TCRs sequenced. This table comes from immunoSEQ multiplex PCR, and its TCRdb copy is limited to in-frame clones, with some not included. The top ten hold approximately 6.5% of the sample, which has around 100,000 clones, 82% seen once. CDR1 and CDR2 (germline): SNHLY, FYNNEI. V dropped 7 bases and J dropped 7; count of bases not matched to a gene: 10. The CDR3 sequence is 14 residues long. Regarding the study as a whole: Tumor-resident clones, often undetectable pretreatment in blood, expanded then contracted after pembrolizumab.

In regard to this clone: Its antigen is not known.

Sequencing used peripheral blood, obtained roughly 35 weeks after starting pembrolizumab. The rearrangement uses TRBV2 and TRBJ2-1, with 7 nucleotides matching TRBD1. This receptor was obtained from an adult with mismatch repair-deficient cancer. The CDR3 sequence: CASKRPTGKNEQFF. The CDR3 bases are TGTGCCAGCAAGCGGCCGACAGGGAAGAATGAGCAGTTCTTC.